Following are 21 T cell receptor beta chains from one sample sequenced in a study of shared clonotypes between healthy human individuals. Assay: immunoSEQ multiplex PCR; the TCRdb copy retains only in-frame clones and omits some. This table has over 1.5 million clones, 98% appearing once. Sequenced input: naive CD4+ T cells sorted from blood. Subset defined: CD45RA+ positively selected. These receptors came from a man aged 30-40 years in good health.

The chain combines TRBV19 with TRBJ2-2, with unresolved D. This CDR3 spans 17 amino acids. V was cut by 1 base and J by 2 bases, with 14 bases left in between. Looked up from germline, CDR1 is LNHDA and CDR2 is SQIVND (reference sequence). DNA of the CDR3: TGTGCCAGTAGTATAGGGGCTAGGAGTCCCAACACCGGGGAGCTGTTTTTT. Translated: CASSIGARSPNTGELFF.

The chain joins TRBV7-9 to TRBJ2-1; possibly TRBD2 for D (6 bases). CDR1 and CDR2 from the germline V gene are SEHNR and FQNEAQ (reference sequence). This CDR3 is built from 14 residues. Trimming cost V 4 bases and J 7 bases, with 14 bases left between them. The CDR3 DNA sequence: TGTGCCAGCAGCTCCCTCGGAGGGATGAATGAGCAGTTCTTC. This translates into CASSSLGGMNEQFF.

The CDR3 DNA follows: TGTGCCAGCAGTTTATTTGGCTTCGGGTATGGCTACACCTTC. Protein: CASSLFGFGYGYTF. The chain carries TRBV27 and TRBJ1-2; D call uncertain. The CDR3 covers 14 residues. Germline-derived CDR1 and CDR2 are MNHEY and SMNVEV (reference sequence). Trimming took off 1 base at V and 5 bases at J, with 11 bases between the two ends.

A note on this clone: Its ends do not fully match the called genes, so a read error is possible. The V gene is TRBV7-7, the J gene TRBJ2-5, with TRBD1 as a possible D gene (6 bases). The length of the CDR3 is 14 residues. Germline loops: CDR1 SSHAT, CDR2 FNYEAQ (reference sequence). CDR3 DNA: TGTGCTAGCAGCTTACAGGGTGGTGGAGAGACCCAGTACTTC. Its translation is CASSLQGGGETQYF.

The genes are TRBV5-8 and TRBJ2-7; TRBD2 matches 13 bases. Per the germline V gene, CDR1 is SGHTS and CDR2 is YDEGEE. The CDR3 consists of 15 residues. V shed 2 bases and J 3 bases; nucleotides not matched to a gene: 2. CDR3 protein: CASSLLAGGGYEQYF. DNA for the CDR3: TGTGCCAGCAGCTTACTAGCGGGGGGGGGCTACGAGCAGTACTTC.

The J gene is TRBJ1-2, the V gene TRBV23-1; D perhaps matches TRBD1 (6 bases). TRBV23-1 is flagged as an ORF with uncertain function. The CDR3 spans 12 residues. The V end was cut by 3 bases, the J end by 5 bases, with 7 bases between. The CDR3 here is CASSQGAYGYTF. The CDR3, as DNA: TGCGCCAGCAGTCAGGGGGCATATGGCTACACCTTC.

This clone occurred a few times. At the DNA level, this CDR3 is encoded by other sequences in the same sample as well. V usage is TRBV18 and J usage is TRBJ1-4; D unresolved. Trimming pared 2 bases from V and 5 bases from J, leaving 0 bases between. The CDR3 length is 11 residues. Germline V gene lookup returns CDR1 KGHSH and CDR2 LQKENI. The CDR3 nucleotides read TGTGCCAGCTCACCAAATGAAAAACTGTTTTTT. It specifies CASSPNEKLFF.

The chain carries TRBV9 and TRBJ2-1, with 8 nucleotides matching TRBD2. The CDR3 sequence is 15 residues long. Germline V gene sequence: CDR1 SGDLS, CDR2 YYNGEE. The J segment lost 5 bases and the V segment lost 0 bases, leaving 4 bases of the junction unmatched. The CDR3 coding sequence is TGTGCCAGCAGCGTAGGTTATAGCGGGAACAATGAGCAGTTCTTC. Translation gives CASSVGYSGNNEQFF.

Regarding this clone: The sample contains more than one DNA sequence encoding this CDR3. The chain recombines TRBV5-6 with TRBJ2-1; 13 nucleotides match TRBD2. V trimming: 2 bases; J trimming: 4 bases; junction bases outside the gene matches: 3. The CDR3 runs 16 residues. Germline values: CDR1 SGHDT, CDR2 YYEEEE. DNA for the CDR3: TGTGCCAGCAGCTTACTAGCGGGAGGGAGTTACAATGAGCAGTTCTTC. As protein: CASSLLAGGSYNEQFF.

CDR3 region: CAWNHAQGIGELFF. The CDR3 coding sequence is TGTGCCTGGAACCATGCACAGGGGATCGGGGAGCTGTTTTTT. The chain couples TRBV30 to TRBJ2-2; 7 bases line up with TRBD1. J lost 7 bases, V lost 4 bases, and 9 bases had no gene match. The CDR3 has 14 residues. CDR1 is GTSNPN, CDR2 SVGIG, per germline (reference sequence).

The chain joins TRBV4-3 to TRBJ2-1; D is unclear. The CDR3 runs 14 residues. The germline V gene encodes CDR1 LGHNA and CDR2 YSLEER. V lost 1 base and J lost 9, with 13 bases in between. The CDR3 region is CASSQVSVGSEQFF. The CDR3 DNA sequence: TGCGCCAGCAGCCAAGTAAGTGTAGGTTCTGAGCAGTTCTTC.

CDR3 in amino acids: CASTLEANTEAFF. The CDR3 DNA follows: TGTGCCAGCACCTTAGAGGCGAACACTGAAGCTTTCTTT. The chain uses TRBV2 and TRBJ1-1; D not certain. Trimming shortened V by 7 bases and J by 1 base, and 10 bases separated the two germline ends. The germline CDR1 and CDR2 sequences are SNHLY and FYNNEI. The CDR3 length is 13 residues.

CDR3 coding DNA: TGTGCCAGCAGCCTGGGCCCCGGGACTAGCACAGATACGCAGTATTTT. Its protein product is CASSLGPGTSTDTQYF. The gene calls are TRBV5-6 and TRBJ2-3, with D perhaps TRBD2 (6 bases). CDR1 is SGHDT, CDR2 YYEEEE, per germline. V was shortened by 4 bases and J by 0 bases, with 15 bases between the two germline ends. The CDR3 is made up of 16 amino acids. Drawing the rest from reference TRBV5-6 and TRBJ2-3, the complete variable domain is DAGVTQSPTHLIKTRGQQVTLRCSPKSGHDTVSWYQQALGQGPQFIFQYYEEEERQRGNFPDRFSGHQFPNYSSELNVNALLLGDSALYLCASSLGPGTSTDTQYFGPGTRLTVL.

V gene TRBV29-1 combines with J gene TRBJ2-1, with TRBD1 matching over 12 bases. The CDR3 runs to 16 residues. Germline values: CDR1 SQVTM, CDR2 ANQGSEA. J gave up 6 bases and V 2 bases, and 8 bases lay outside the gene matches. The DNA of the CDR3 is TGCAGCGTTGAATCCCGGGACAGGGGGCTCCGCAATGAGCAGTTCTTC. Translation: CSVESRDRGLRNEQFF.

The chain links TRBV7-9 to TRBJ2-7; 7 bases agree with TRBD1. This CDR3 contains 14 residues. Germline V gene sequence: CDR1 SEHNR, CDR2 FQNEAQ (reference sequence). The junction had 7 bases not matched to a gene; V was cut back by 6 bases and J by 2 bases. CDR3 region: CASRPDRAAYEQYF. In nucleotides, the CDR3 is TGTGCCAGCAGACCCGACAGGGCAGCCTACGAGCAGTACTTC. Full variable domain (remainder filled in from reference TRBV7-9 and TRBJ2-7): DTGVSQNPRHKITKRGQNVTFRCDPISEHNRLYWYRQTLGQGPEFLTYFQNEAQLEKSRLLSDRFSAERPKGSFSTLEIQRTEQGDSAMYLCASRPDRAAYEQYFGPGTRLTVT.

DNA for the CDR3: TGTGCCAGCAGTTTATATGCGGGGGACGGTTACTACGAGCAGTACTTC. This sequence encodes CASSLYAGDGYYEQYF. The chain employs TRBV27 and TRBJ2-7; 7 bases agree with TRBD2. This CDR3 region has 16 residues. V was pared by 1 base and J by 3 bases, with 9 bases of the junction left unmatched. Germline CDR1 is MNHEY and CDR2 is SMNVEV (reference sequence).

The V call is TRBV2, the J call TRBJ1-1; D ambiguous. The germline CDR1 and CDR2 sequences are SNHLY and FYNNEI. The CDR3 runs to 13 residues. The germline V and J ends were trimmed by 1 base and 11 bases, with 14 bases remaining between them. The DNA of the CDR3 is TGTGCCAGCAGTGAAGGGGCGTGGAGGGATGCTTTCTTT. This sequence encodes CASSEGAWRDAFF.

The chain uses TRBV18 and TRBJ2-3; D gene ambiguous. Trimming stripped 2 bases from V and 2 bases from J, with 8 bases between. This CDR3 contains 14 residues. CDR1 and CDR2 from the germline V gene are KGHSH and LQKENI. DNA for the CDR3: TGTGCCAGCTCACCAGAAGCCCACACAGATACGCAGTATTTT. Translation: CASSPEAHTDTQYF. Full variable domain (outside the CDR3, taken from reference TRBV18 and TRBJ2-3): NAGVMQNPRHLVRRRGQEARLRCSPMKGHSHVYWYRQLPEEGLKFMVYLQKENIIDESGMPKERFSAEFPKEGPSILRIQQVVRGDSAAYFCASSPEAHTDTQYFGPGTRLTVL.

The gene calls are TRBV2 and TRBJ2-6; TRBD1 might be the D (6 bases). The CDR3 runs to 15 residues. The germline V gene has CDR1 SNHLY and CDR2 FYNNEI. V was pared by 3 bases and J by 1 base, with 7 bases between. As DNA, the CDR3 is TGTGCCAGCAGTGATAGGGGGTCTGGGGCCAACGTCCTGACTTTC. Its translation is CASSDRGSGANVLTF.

V gene TRBV9 combines with J gene TRBJ2-3, with 7 bases identical to TRBD1. The CDR3 totals 16 residues. V was clipped by 0 bases and J by 4 bases; unmatched bases: 8. The V gene's germline CDR1 is SGDLS and CDR2 YYNGEE. CDR3 sequence (DNA): TGTGCCAGCAGCGTAGTGGAGACAGGGTTGGCAGATACGCAGTATTTT. Amino acids: CASSVVETGLADTQYF. Combining the CDR3 with reference TRBV9 and TRBJ2-3 gives the whole variable domain DSGVTQTPKHLITATGQRVTLRCSPRSGDLSVYWYQQSLDQGLQFLIQYYNGEERAKGNILERFSAQQFPDLHSELNLSSLELGDSALYFCASSVVETGLADTQYFGPGTRLTVL.

This clone was detected only once. Other DNA sequences in this sample translate to the same CDR3. V and J are TRBV9 and TRBJ2-1; 10 bases line up with TRBD2. This CDR3 is built from 16 residues. Trimming at V came to 0 bases and at J to 2 bases, leaving 2 bases not matched to a gene. The germline V gene has CDR1 SGDLS and CDR2 YYNGEE. CDR3 in amino acids: CASSVVTSGAYNEQFF. For the CDR3, the DNA is TGTGCCAGCAGCGTAGTTACTAGCGGGGCCTACAATGAGCAGTTCTTC.